These 16 T cell receptor beta chains originate from one sample sequenced in a study of tumor-infiltrating lymphocytes in primary liver carcinoma. With a constant-region primer, TCR beta cDNA was made from 450 to 550 ng of total RNA. Library construction for TCR beta comprised three nested multiplex PCR rounds performed with slightly modified ARM-PCR. With TRBV1-TRBV30 forward primers and a C-beta reverse primer, the first two PCR rounds were run for around 11 cycles each. TCRdb recomputed calls from the multiplex PCR reads with MiXCR, one row per CDR3 protein. The sample gives roughly 80,000 distinct CDR3 sequences, 72% of which show up once; approximately 20% is in the top ten. Starting material for RNA and DNA co-extraction consisted of about 17-34 mg of unsorted bulk tissue. The sample taken for sequencing was liver tumor tissue from sampling region 1. The subset here: tumor region T1, superior pole. The receptor source for this set is a man aged 40-50 years with primary liver carcinoma and hepatitis B virus infection.

Remarks on this clonotype: An end of the junction does not agree with germline; a read error may underlie this. The chain has TRBV11-2 and TRBJ2-7; D might be TRBD2 (6 bases). Germline CDR1 reads SGHAT; CDR2 reads FQNNGV. CDR3 length equals 13 residues. For the CDR3, the DNA is TGCGCCAGCAGCTTAAGTGATCTAGCGTCACAGTACTTC. This translates into CASSLSDLASQYF. The variable domain in full, completed from reference TRBV11-2 and TRBJ2-7, reads EAGVAQSPRYKIIEKRQSVAFWCNPISGHATLYWYQQILGQGPKLLIQFQNNGVVDDSQLPKDRFSAERLKGVDSTLKIQPAKLEDSAVYLCASSLSDLASQYFGPGTRLTVT.

This clonotype has at least ten counts. The chain is built from TRBV28 and TRBJ2-3; 7 bases agree with TRBD2. Trimming took 5 bases from V and 1 from J; bases not matched to a gene: 9. Germline CDR1 is MDHEN and CDR2 is SYDVKM. The CDR3 runs to 16 residues. The CDR3 reads CASSPLGGDGTDTQYF. Written as DNA, the CDR3 is TGTGCCAGCAGTCCTCTGGGGGGGGATGGCACAGATACGCAGTATTTT.

J is TRBJ2-1 and V is TRBV11-2; possible D gene TRBD1, 6 bases. Deletions cut 8 bases from V and 16 bases from J, with 30 bases between. CDR1 and CDR2 from the germline V gene are SGHAT and FQNNGV. CDR3 size: 15 residues. The CDR3 DNA is TGTGCCAGCGTACTAGAGGACCTCCTGGGACATGAGTACTTCTTC. Its protein product is CASVLEDLLGHEYFF.

Remarks on this clonotype: This may stem from a read error, because a much larger clone lies one nucleotide away. The rearrangement joins TRBV20-1 to TRBJ2-3; D unresolved. This CDR3 region has 15 residues. Looked up from germline, CDR1 is DFQATT and CDR2 is SNEGSKA (reference sequence). Between the trimmed V and J ends, which lost 6 bases and 0 bases, there was a span of 16 bases. The CDR3 sequence is CSAPTTGHSTDTQYF. CDR3 bases: TGCAGTGCGCCCACTACCGGGCATAGCACAGATACGCAGTATTTT.

The rearrangement joins TRBV2 to TRBJ2-5, with D perhaps given as TRBD1 or TRBD2 (5 bases each). Per the germline V gene, CDR1 is SNHLY and CDR2 is FYNNEI. CDR3 length: 14 residues. Deletions cut 4 bases from V and 0 bases from J, with 9 bases between. In DNA form, the CDR3 reads TGTGCCAGCAGTGGCAGGGAGTACCAAGAGACCCAGTACTTC. Protein: CASSGREYQETQYF. The variable domain in full, with the rest retrieved from reference TRBV2 and TRBJ2-5, is EPEVTQTPSHQVTQMGQEVILRCVPISNHLYFYWYRQILGQKVEFLVSFYNNEISEKSEIFDDQFSVERPDGSNFTLKIRSTKLEDSAMYFCASSGREYQETQYFGPGTRLLVL.

Regarding this clonotype: The germline gene is not matched at one end of the junction; a read error may be the cause. The chain couples TRBV11-2 to TRBJ2-5; 11 bases fit TRBD2. The CDR3 is made up of 17 amino acids. The germline V gene has CDR1 SGHAT and CDR2 FQNNGV. DNA of the CDR3: TGTGCCAGTAGCTCAGGGATCCTAGCGGGGGGACAAGAGACCCAGTACTTC. It encodes CASSSGILAGGQETQYF.

A word on this clonotype: A read error is likely, as this CDR3 ends without the conserved phenylalanine or tryptophan. This chain joins TRBV11-2 and TRBJ1-5; maybe TRBD1 (5 bases). Germline V gene data show CDR1 as SGHAT and CDR2 as FQNNGV. V was cut by 7 bases and J by 7 bases, with 17 bases left in between. The CDR3 covers 14 residues. CDR3 protein: CASNDLDTGQPQHS. The CDR3 DNA reads TGTGCCAGCAACGACCTAGACACAGGACAGCCCCAGCATTCT.

This clonotype turned up a few times. The J gene is TRBJ2-1, the V gene TRBV2, with 9 bases lining up with TRBD2. Germline V gene sequence: CDR1 SNHLY, CDR2 FYNNEI. This CDR3 contains 15 residues. The V gene end was trimmed by 6 bases and the J gene end by 6 bases; junction bases not matched to a gene: 9. The CDR3 here is CASRKVAGARNEQFF. The CDR3 DNA is TGTGCCAGCAGGAAGGTAGCGGGAGCACGCAATGAGCAGTTCTTC.

The chain links TRBV6-2 or TRBV6-3 to TRBJ2-3, with 9 bases that match TRBD1. Per germline, CDR1 MNHEY and CDR2 SVGEGT. The trim removed 6 bases at V and 8 bases at J, leaving 9 bases unmatched. The CDR3 is 14 residues long. As DNA, the CDR3 is TGTGCCAGCAGATACAGACAGGGGGTCCTTACGCAGTATTTT. Protein product: CASRYRQGVLTQYF.

This clonotype came up many times. The chain combines TRBV5-8 with TRBJ2-1, with D maybe TRBD2 (5 bases). Germline CDR1 SGHTS, CDR2 YDEGEE. The length of the CDR3 is 16 residues. Trimming pared 4 bases from V and 2 bases from J, leaving 16 bases between. CDR3: CASSLGLFGAYNEQFF. CDR3 bases: TGTGCCAGCAGCCTCGGACTCTTTGGGGCCTACAATGAGCAGTTCTTC. Full variable domain (missing parts from reference TRBV5-8 and TRBJ2-1): EAGVTQSPTHLIKTRGQQATLRCSPISGHTSVYWYQQALGLGLQFLLWYDEGEERNRGNFPPRFSGRQFPNYSSELNVNALELEDSALYLCASSLGLFGAYNEQFFGPGTRLTVL.

With regard to this clonotype: This CDR3 is missing its conserved last phenylalanine or tryptophan, likely due to a read error. V usage is TRBV4-1 and J usage is TRBJ2-7; TRBD2 matches at 9 bases. The CDR3 consists of 17 residues. Trimming at V came to 2 bases and at J to 3 bases, leaving 11 bases not matched to a gene. CDR1 and CDR2 (germline): MGHRA, YSYEKL. CDR3 coding DNA: TGCGCCAGCAGCCAACGACAGGGACTAGCTGGAGGCTACGAGCAGTACTTA. Protein sequence: CASSQRQGLAGGYEQYL.

Worth noting for this clonotype: Possible read error: a much larger clone is one base away. The J gene is TRBJ2-7, the V gene TRBV28; a possible D gene is TRBD2 (5 bases). The germline gives CDR1 MDHEN, CDR2 SYDVKM. CDR3 size: 14 residues. CDR3 protein: CASSKRTGSYELYF. CDR3 sequence (DNA): TGTGCCAGCAGTAAGCGGACCGGATCCTACGAGCTGTACTTC.

Of note for this clonotype: A much larger clone lies one base from this, so it may be a read error. The chain has TRBV6-4 and TRBJ1-2, with D perhaps matching TRBD1 (6 bases). Germline assignment: CDR1 MRHNA and CDR2 SNTAGT. The CDR3 covers 13 residues. CDR3 DNA sequence: TGTGCCAGCAGTACTACAGGGACCCATGGCTTCACCTTC. The encoded protein is CASSTTGTHGFTF.

The rearrangement joins TRBV29-1 to TRBJ1-2; TRBD1 is a possible D gene (6 bases). The CDR3 loop spans 13 amino acids. CDR1 SQVTM and CDR2 ANQGSEA come from the germline V gene. V shed 6 bases and J shed 7 bases, with 18 bases lying between them. Here the CDR3 DNA reads TGCAGCGTGAGGACGTCGGGGGCATCTGGCTACACCTTC. This encodes CSVRTSGASGYTF.

As concerns this clonotype: The junction differs from germline at one of its ends, possibly a read error. CDR3 sequence (DNA): TGTGCCAGCAGTGAAATAGGAGGGATGGGGGAGTTGTTTTTT. This codes for CASSEIGGMGELFF. The chain has TRBV6-1 and TRBJ2-2; a weak D match, TRBD2 (6 bases). The CDR3 has 14 amino acids. Germline lookup yields CDR1 MNHNS and CDR2 SASEGT.

Comment on this clonotype: Mismatch with germline at one junction end may stem from a read error. This chain connects TRBV14 to TRBJ1-6; D is possibly TRBD1 (5 bases). Germline CDR1 and CDR2: SGHDN and FVKESK. There are 14 residues in the CDR3. CDR3 protein: CPSSQWGGNSPPHF. In nucleotides, the CDR3 is TGTCCCAGCAGCCAGTGGGGGGGTAATTCACCCCCCCACTTT.